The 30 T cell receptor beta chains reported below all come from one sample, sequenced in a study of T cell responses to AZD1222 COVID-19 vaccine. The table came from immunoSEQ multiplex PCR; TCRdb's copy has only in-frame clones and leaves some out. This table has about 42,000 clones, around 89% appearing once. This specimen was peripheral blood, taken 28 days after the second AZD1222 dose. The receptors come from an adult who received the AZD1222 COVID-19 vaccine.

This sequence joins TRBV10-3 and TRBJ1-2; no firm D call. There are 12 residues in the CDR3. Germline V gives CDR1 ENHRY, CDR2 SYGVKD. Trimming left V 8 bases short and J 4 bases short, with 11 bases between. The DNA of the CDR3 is TGTGCCATCTCTCCCCTTTCCTATGGCTACACCTTC. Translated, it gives CAISPLSYGYTF.

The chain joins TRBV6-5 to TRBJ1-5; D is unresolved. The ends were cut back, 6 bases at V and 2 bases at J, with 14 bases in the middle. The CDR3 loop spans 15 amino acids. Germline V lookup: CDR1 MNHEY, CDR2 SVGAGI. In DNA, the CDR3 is TGTGCCAGCAGGGATCGGGCAGTAGGCAATCAGCCCCAGCATTTT. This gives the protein CASRDRAVGNQPQHF.

The CDR3 DNA is TGCGCCAGCAGTCTAGGGGGCCATTCCACAGATACGCAGTATTTT. Translating it yields CASSLGGHSTDTQYF. The chain links TRBV5-1 to TRBJ2-3; 7 bases line up with TRBD1. This CDR3 comprises 15 residues. Per germline, CDR1 SGHRS and CDR2 YFSETQ. Trimming at V came to 5 bases and at J to 2 bases, leaving 8 bases not matched to a gene.

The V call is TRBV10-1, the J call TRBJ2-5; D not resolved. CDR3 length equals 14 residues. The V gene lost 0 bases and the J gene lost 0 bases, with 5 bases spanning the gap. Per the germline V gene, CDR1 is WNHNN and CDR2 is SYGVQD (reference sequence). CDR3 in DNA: TGCGCCAGCAGTGAGTCGCCGTACCAAGAGACCCAGTACTTC. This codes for CASSESPYQETQYF.

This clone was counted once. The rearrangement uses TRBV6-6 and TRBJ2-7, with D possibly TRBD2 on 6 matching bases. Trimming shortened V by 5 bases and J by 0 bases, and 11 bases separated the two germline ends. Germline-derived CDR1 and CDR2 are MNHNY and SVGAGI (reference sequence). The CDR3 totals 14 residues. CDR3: CASSGTLSSYEQYF. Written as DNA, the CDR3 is TGTGCCAGCAGTGGGACTCTTAGCTCCTACGAGCAGTACTTC.

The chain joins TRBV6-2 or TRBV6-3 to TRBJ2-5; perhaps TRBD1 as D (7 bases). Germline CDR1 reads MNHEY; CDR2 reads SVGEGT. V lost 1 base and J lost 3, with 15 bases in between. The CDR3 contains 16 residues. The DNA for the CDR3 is TGTGCCAGCAGTTACTGGGCTAGCAGGGGGGAAGAGACCCAGTACTTC. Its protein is CASSYWASRGEETQYF.

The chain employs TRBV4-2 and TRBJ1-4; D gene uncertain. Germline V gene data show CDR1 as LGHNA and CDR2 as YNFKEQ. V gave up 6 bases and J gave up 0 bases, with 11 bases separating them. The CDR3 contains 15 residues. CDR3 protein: CASRGLGATNEKLFF. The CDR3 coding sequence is TGTGCCAGCAGGGGGTTGGGTGCAACTAATGAAAAACTGTTTTTT.

The chain's CDR3 is CASSPRDRGPNNEKLFF. The CDR3 region has the DNA TGTGCCAGCAGCCCCCGGGACAGGGGTCCGAATAATGAAAAACTGTTTTTT. The chain is built from TRBV7-9 and TRBJ1-4, with 10 bases that match TRBD1. Trimming removed 5 bases from V and 4 bases from J; junction bases left unmatched: 10. The CDR3 length is 17 residues. From germline, CDR1 is SEHNR and CDR2 FQNEAQ (reference sequence).

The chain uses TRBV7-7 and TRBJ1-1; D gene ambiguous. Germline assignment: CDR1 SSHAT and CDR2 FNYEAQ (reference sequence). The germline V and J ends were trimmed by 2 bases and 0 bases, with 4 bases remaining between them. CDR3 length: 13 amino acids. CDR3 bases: TGTGCCAGCAGCTTAACGGTGAACACTGAAGCTTTCTTT. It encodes CASSLTVNTEAFF.

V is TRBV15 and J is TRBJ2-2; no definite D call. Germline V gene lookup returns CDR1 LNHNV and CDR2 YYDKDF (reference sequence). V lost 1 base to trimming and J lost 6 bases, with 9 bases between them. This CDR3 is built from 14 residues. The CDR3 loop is CATSRASTAGELFF. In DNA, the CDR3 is TGTGCCACCAGCAGAGCGAGTACTGCCGGGGAGCTGTTTTTT.

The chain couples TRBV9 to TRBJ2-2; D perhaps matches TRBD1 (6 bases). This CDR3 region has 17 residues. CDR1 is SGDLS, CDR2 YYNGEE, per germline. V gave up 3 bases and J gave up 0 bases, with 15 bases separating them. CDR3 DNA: TGTGCCAGCAGCGACTCGAGCAGGGGACCGAACACCGGGGAGCTGTTTTTT. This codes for CASSDSSRGPNTGELFF.

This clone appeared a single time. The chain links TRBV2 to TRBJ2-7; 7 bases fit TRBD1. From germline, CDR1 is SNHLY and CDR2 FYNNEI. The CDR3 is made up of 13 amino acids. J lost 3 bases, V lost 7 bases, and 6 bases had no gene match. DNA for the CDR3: TGTGCCAGCACACGGGACAGTAACTACGAGCAGTACTTC. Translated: CASTRDSNYEQYF.

The CDR3 sequence is CASSEVVNTGELFF. The CDR3, as DNA: TGTGCCAGCAGTGAGGTAGTGAACACCGGGGAGCTGTTTTTT. The genes are TRBV27 and TRBJ2-2, with D unclear. With 5 bases removed from V and 1 base from J, the gap between germline ends came to 8 bases. Germline V gene lookup returns CDR1 MNHEY and CDR2 SMNVEV (reference sequence). CDR3 length: 14 amino acids.

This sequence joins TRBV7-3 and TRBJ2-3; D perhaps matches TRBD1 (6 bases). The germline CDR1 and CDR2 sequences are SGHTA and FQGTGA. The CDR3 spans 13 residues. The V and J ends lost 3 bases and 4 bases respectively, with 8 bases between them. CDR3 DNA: TGTGCCAGCAGCTTGCAGGGGCCAGATACGCAGTATTTT. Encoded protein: CASSLQGPDTQYF. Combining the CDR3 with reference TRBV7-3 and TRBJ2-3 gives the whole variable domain GAGVSQTPSNKVTEKGKYVELRCDPISGHTALYWYRQSLGQGPEFLIYFQGTGAADDSGLPNDRFFAVRPEGSVSTLKIQRTERGDSAVYLCASSLQGPDTQYFGPGTRLTVL.

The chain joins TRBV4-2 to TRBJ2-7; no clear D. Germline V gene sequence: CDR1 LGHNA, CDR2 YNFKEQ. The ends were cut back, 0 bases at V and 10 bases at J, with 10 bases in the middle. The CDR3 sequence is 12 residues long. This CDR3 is CASSQDTRGQYF. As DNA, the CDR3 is TGTGCCAGCAGCCAAGATACGAGAGGACAGTACTTC.

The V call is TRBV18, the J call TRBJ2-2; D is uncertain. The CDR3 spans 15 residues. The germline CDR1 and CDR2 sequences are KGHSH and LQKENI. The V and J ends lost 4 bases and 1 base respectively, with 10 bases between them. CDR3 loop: CASSREFRNTGELFF. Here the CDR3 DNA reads TGTGCCAGCTCACGAGAGTTCAGGAACACCGGGGAGCTGTTTTTT.

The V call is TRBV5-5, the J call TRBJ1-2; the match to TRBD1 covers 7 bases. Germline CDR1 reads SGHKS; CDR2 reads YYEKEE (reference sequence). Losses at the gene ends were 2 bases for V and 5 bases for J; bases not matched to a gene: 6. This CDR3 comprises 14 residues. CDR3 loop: CASSFQGTDYGYTF. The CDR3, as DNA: TGTGCCAGCAGCTTCCAAGGGACAGATTATGGCTACACCTTC.

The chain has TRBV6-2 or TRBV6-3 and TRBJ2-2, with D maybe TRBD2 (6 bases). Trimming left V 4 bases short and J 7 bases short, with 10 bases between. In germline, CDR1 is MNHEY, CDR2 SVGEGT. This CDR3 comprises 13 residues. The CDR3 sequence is CASSFGSGGELFF. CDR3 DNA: TGTGCCAGCAGTTTTGGTAGCGGCGGGGAGCTGTTTTTT.

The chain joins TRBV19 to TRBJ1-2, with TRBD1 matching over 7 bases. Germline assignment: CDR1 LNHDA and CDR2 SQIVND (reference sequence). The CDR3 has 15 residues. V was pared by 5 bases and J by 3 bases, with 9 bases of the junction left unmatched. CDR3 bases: TGTGCCAGTAGTCCCCGGGACAGTTCGCACTATGGCTACACCTTC. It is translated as CASSPRDSSHYGYTF. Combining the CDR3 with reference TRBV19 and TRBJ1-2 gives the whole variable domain DGGITQSPKYLFRKEGQNVTLSCEQNLNHDAMYWYRQDPGQGLRLIYYSQIVNDFQKGDIAEGYSVSREKKESFPLTVTSAQKNPTAFYLCASSPRDSSHYGYTFGSGTRLTVV.

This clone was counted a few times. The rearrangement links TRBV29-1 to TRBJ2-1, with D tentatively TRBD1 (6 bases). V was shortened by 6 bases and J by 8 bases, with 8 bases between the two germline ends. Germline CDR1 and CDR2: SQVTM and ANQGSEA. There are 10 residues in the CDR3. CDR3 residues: CSVNRDEQFF. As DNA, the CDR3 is TGCAGCGTAAACAGGGATGAGCAGTTCTTC.

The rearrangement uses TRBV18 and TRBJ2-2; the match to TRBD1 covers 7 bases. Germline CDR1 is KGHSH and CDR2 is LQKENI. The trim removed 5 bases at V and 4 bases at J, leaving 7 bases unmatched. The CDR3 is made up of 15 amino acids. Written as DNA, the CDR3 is TGTGCCAGCTCATCTACAGGGGCGACCACCGGGGAGCTGTTTTTT. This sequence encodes CASSSTGATTGELFF. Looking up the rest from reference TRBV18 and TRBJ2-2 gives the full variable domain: NAGVMQNPRHLVRRRGQEARLRCSPMKGHSHVYWYRQLPEEGLKFMVYLQKENIIDESGMPKERFSAEFPKEGPSILRIQQVVRGDSAAYFCASSSTGATTGELFFGEGSRLTVL.

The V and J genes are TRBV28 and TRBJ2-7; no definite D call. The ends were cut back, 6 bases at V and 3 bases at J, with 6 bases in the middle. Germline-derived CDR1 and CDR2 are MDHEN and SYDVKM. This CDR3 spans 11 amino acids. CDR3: CASSSFYEQYF. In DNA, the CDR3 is TGTGCCAGCAGCTCTTTCTACGAGCAGTACTTC.

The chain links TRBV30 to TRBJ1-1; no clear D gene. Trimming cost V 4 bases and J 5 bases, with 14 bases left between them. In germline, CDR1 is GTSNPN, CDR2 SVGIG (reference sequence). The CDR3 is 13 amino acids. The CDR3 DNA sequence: TGTGCCTGGAAAACCCATCCTGGGACTGAAGCTTTCTTT. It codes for CAWKTHPGTEAFF.

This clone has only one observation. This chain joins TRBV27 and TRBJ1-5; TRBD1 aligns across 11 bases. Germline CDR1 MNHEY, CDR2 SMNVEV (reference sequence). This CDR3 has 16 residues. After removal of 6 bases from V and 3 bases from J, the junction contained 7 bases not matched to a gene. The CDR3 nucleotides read TGTGCCAGCAGCCGGACAGGGGGCCAAGCCAATCAGCCCCAGCATTTT. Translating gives CASSRTGGQANQPQHF.

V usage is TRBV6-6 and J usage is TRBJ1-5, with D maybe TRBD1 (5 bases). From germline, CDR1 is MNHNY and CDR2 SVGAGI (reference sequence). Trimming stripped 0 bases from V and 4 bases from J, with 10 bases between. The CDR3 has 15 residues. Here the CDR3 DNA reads TGTGCCAGCAGTTACTCGGGGCGGGGGAATCAGCCCCAGCATTTT. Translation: CASSYSGRGNQPQHF.

CDR3 loop: CSADRGGEQYF. The CDR3 coding sequence is TGCAGCGCTGACAGGGGGGGCGAGCAGTACTTC. The chain uses TRBV29-1 and TRBJ2-7; TRBD1 matches at 9 bases. Germline lookup yields CDR1 SQVTM and CDR2 ANQGSEA. With V trimmed by 7 bases and J by 6 bases, 4 bases remained unmatched. This CDR3 has 11 residues.

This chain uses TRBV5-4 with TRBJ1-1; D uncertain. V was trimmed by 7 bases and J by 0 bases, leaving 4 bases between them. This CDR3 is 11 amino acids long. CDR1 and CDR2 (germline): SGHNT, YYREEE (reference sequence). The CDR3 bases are TGTGCCAGCTTTATGAACACTGAAGCTTTCTTT. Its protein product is CASFMNTEAFF.

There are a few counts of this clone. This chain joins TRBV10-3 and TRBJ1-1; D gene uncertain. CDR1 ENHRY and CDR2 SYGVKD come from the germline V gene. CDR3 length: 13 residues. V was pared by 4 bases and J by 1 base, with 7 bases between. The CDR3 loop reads CAISAHGNTEAFF. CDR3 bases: TGTGCCATCAGTGCTCACGGGAACACTGAAGCTTTCTTT.

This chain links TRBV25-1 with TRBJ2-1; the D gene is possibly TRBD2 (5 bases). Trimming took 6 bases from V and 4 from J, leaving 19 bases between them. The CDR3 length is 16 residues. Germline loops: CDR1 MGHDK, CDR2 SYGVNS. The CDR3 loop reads CASSPLMTEGYNEQFF. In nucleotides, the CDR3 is TGTGCCAGCAGCCCCTTGATGACTGAGGGTTACAATGAGCAGTTCTTC.

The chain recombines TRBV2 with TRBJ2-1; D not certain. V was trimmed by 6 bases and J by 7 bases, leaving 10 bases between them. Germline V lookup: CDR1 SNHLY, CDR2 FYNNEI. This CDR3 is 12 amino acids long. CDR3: CASSGDPNEQFF. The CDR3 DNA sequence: TGTGCCAGCAGCGGTGACCCGAATGAGCAGTTCTTC.